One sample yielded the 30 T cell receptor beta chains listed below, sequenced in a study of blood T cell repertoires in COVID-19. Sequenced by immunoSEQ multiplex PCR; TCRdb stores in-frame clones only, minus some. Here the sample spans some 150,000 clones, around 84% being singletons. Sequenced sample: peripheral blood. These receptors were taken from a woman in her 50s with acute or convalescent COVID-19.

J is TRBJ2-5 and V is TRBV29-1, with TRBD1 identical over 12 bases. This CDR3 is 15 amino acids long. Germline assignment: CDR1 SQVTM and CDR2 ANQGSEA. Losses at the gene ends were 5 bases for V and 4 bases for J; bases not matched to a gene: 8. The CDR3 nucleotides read TGCAGCGTTATGATCGGGACAGGGGGCGCAGAGACCCAGTACTTC. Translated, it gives CSVMIGTGGAETQYF.

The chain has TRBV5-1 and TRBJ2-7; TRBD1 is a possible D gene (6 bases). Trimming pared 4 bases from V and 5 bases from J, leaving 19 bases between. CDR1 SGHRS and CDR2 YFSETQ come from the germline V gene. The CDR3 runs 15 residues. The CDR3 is CASSQEDRARHEQYF. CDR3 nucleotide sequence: TGCGCCAGCAGCCAGGAGGACAGAGCCCGCCACGAGCAGTACTTC.

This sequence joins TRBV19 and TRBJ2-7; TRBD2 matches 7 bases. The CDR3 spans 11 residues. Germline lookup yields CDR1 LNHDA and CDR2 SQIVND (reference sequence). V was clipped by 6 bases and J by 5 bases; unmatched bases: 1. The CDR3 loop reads CASSGRHEQYF. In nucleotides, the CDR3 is TGTGCCAGTAGCGGGAGGCACGAGCAGTACTTC.

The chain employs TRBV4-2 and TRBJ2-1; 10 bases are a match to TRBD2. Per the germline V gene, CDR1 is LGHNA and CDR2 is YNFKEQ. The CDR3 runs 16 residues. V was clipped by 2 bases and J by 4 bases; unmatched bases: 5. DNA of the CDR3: TGTGCCAGCAGCCAACAAACTAGCGGGGCGTACAATGAGCAGTTCTTC. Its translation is CASSQQTSGAYNEQFF.

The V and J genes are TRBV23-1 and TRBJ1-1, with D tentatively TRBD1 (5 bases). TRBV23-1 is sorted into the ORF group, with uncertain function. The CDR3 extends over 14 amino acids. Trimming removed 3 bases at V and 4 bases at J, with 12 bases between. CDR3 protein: CASSHAGGTTEAFF. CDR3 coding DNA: TGCGCCAGCAGTCACGCGGGAGGGACCACTGAAGCTTTCTTT.

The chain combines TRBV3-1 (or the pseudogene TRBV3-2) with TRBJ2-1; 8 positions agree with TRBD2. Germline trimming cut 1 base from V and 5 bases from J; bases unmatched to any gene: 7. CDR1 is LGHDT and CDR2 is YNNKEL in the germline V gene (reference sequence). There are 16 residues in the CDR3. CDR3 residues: CASSQGGGRNHNEQFF. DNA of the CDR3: TGTGCCAGCAGCCAAGGGGGCGGGAGGAACCACAATGAGCAGTTCTTC.

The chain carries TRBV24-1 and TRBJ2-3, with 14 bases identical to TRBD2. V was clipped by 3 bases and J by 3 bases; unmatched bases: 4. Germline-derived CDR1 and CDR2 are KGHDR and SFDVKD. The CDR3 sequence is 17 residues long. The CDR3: CATSDPGTSGGTDTQYF. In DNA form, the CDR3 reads TGTGCCACCAGTGATCCCGGGACTAGCGGGGGAACAGATACGCAGTATTTT.

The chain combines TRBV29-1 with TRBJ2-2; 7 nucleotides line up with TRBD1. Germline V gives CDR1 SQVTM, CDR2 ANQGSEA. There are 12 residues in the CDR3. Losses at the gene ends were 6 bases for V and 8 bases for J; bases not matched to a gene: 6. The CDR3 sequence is CSVQNRGGELFF. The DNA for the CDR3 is TGCAGCGTACAAAACAGGGGAGGGGAGCTGTTTTTT.

CDR3 region: CASSNRESSGSSYNEQFF. The CDR3 DNA is TGTGCCAGCAGCAACCGGGAATCTAGCGGGAGCTCCTACAATGAGCAGTTCTTC. V and J are TRBV21-1 and TRBJ2-1; the table gives TRBD2 as D, unverified against the DNA. TRBV21-1 is marked as a pseudogene. The CDR3 runs 18 residues.

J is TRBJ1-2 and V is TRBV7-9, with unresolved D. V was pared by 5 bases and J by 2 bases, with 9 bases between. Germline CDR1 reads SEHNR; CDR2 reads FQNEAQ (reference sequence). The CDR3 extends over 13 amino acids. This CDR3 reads CASSPIENYGYTF. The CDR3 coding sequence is TGTGCCAGCAGCCCCATAGAAAACTATGGCTACACCTTC.

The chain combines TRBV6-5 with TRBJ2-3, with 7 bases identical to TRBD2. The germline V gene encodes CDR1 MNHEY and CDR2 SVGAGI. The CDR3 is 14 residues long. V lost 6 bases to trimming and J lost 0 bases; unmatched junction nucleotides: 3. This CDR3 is CASRISGSTDTQYF. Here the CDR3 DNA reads TGTGCCAGCAGGATTAGCGGGAGCACAGATACGCAGTATTTT.

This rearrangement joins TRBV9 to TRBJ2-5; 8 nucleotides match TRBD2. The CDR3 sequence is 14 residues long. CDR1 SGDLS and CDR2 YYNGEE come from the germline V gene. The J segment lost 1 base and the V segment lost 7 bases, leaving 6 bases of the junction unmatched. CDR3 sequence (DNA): TGTGCCAGCTCCTCGGGGGGGCTCCAAGAGACCCAGTACTTC. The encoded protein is CASSSGGLQETQYF.

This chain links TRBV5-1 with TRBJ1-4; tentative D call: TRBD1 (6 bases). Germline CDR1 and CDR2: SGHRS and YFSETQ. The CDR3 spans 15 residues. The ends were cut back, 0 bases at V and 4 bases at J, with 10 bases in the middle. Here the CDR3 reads CASSLVDSLNEKLFF. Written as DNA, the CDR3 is TGCGCCAGCAGCTTGGTGGACAGCCTTAATGAAAAACTGTTTTTT.

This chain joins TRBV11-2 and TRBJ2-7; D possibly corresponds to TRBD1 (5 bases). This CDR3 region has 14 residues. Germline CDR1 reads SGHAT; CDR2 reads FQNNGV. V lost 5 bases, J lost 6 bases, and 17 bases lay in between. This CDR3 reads CASSTLKGTGEQYF. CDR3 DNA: TGTGCCAGCAGCACTCTTAAGGGCACAGGCGAGCAGTACTTC. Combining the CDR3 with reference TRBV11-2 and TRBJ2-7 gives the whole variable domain EAGVAQSPRYKIIEKRQSVAFWCNPISGHATLYWYQQILGQGPKLLIQFQNNGVVDDSQLPKDRFSAERLKGVDSTLKIQPAKLEDSAVYLCASSTLKGTGEQYFGPGTRLTVT.

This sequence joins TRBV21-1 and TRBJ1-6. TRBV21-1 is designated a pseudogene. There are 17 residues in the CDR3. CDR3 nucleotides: TGTGCCAGCAGCAAAGTGGCGGGAGACATCAAGAATTCACCCCTCCACTTT. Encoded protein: CASSKVAGDIKNSPLHF.

CDR3: CSGTSGRYEQYF. DNA for the CDR3: TGCAGCGGGACTAGCGGGAGGTACGAGCAGTACTTC. The rearrangement uses TRBV29-1 and TRBJ2-7; TRBD2 matches 14 bases. The CDR3 is 12 amino acids. After removal of 7 bases from V and 4 bases from J, the junction contained 0 bases not matched to a gene. Germline V CDR1 and CDR2: SQVTM, ANQGSEA.

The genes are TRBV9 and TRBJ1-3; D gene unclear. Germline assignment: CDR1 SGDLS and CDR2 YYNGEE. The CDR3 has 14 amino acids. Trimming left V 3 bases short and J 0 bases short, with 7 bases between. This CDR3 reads CASSGHLSGNTIYF. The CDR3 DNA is TGTGCCAGCAGCGGACATCTCTCTGGAAACACCATATATTTT.

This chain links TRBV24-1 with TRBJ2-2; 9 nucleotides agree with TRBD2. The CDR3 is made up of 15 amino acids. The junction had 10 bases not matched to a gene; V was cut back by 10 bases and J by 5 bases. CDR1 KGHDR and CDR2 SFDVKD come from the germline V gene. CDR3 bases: TGTGCCACGGAGTCTCCCCTAGCGGGGACCGGGGAGCTGTTTTTT. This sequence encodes CATESPLAGTGELFF.

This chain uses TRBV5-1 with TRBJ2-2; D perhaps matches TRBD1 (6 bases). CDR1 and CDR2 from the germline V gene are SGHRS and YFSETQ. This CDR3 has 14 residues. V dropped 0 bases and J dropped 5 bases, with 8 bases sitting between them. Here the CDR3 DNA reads TGCGCCAGCAGCTTGGCCAGGGGTACCGGGGAGCTGTTTTTT. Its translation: CASSLARGTGELFF. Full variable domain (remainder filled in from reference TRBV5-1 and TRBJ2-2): KAGVTQTPRYLIKTRGQQVTLSCSPISGHRSVSWYQQTPGQGLQFLFEYFSETQRNKGNFPGRFSGRQFSNSRSEMNVSTLELGDSALYLCASSLARGTGELFFGEGSRLTVL.

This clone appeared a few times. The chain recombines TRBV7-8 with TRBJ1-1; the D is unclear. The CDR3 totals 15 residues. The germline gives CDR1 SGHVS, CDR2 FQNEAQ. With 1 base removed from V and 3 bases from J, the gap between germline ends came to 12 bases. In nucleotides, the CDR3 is TGTGCCAGCAGCTTAGGGGCACCCAGTGACACTGAAGCTTTCTTT. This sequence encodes CASSLGAPSDTEAFF.

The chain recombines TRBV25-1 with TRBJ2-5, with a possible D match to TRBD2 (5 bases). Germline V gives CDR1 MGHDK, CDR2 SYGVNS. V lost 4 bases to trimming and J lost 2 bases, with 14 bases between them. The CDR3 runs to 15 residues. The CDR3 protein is CASSAITGFQETQYF. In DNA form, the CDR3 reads TGTGCCAGCAGTGCCATCACGGGGTTTCAAGAGACCCAGTACTTC.

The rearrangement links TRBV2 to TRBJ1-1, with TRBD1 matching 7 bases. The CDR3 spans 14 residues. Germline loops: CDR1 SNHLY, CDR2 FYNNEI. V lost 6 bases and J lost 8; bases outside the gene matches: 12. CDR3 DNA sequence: TGTGCCAGCAGAAACGACAGGGAGTGGGTCGAAGCTTTCTTT. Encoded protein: CASRNDREWVEAFF.

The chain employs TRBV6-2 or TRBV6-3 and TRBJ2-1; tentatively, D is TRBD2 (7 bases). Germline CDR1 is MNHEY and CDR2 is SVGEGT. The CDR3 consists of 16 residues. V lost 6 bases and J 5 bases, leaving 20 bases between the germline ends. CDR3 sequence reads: CASSEYPGGLNNEQFF. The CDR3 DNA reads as TGTGCCAGCAGCGAATACCCGGGGGGCCTTAACAATGAGCAGTTCTTC.

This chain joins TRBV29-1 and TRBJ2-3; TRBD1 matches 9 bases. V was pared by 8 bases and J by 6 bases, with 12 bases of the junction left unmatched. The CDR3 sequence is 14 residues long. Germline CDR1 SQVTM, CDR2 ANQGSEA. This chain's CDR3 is CSSSTGGKADTQYF. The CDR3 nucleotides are TGCAGCTCCTCGACAGGGGGAAAGGCGGATACGCAGTATTTT.

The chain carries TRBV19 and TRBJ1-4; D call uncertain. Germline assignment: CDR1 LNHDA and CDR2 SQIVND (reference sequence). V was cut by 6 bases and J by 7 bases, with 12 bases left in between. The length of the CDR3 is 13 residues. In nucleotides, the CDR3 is TGTGCCAGTAGCAGGCGCTACGGTGAAAAACTGTTTTTT. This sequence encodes CASSRRYGEKLFF.

CDR3 coding DNA: TGTGCCAGCAGCCCCGGGACTAGCGGTAACAATGAGCAGTTCTTC. Its translation is CASSPGTSGNNEQFF. The J gene is TRBJ2-1, the V gene TRBV4-2; 11 bases agree with TRBD2. The germline V gene encodes CDR1 LGHNA and CDR2 YNFKEQ. CDR3 size: 15 residues. Trimming cost V 4 bases and J 5 bases; bases outside gene matches: 4.

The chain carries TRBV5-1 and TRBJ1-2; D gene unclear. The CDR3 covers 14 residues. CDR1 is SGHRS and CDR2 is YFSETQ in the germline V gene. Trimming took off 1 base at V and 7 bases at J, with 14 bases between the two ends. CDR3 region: CASSLTSGYSGYTF. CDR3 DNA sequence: TGCGCCAGCAGCTTGACGTCGGGGTACTCTGGCTACACCTTC.

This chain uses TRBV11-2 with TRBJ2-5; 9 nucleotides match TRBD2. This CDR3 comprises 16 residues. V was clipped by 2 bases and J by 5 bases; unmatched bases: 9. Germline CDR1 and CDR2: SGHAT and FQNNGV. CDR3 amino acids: CASSLTASGIQETQYF. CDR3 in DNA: TGTGCCAGCAGCTTAACGGCTAGCGGGATTCAGGAGACCCAGTACTTC.

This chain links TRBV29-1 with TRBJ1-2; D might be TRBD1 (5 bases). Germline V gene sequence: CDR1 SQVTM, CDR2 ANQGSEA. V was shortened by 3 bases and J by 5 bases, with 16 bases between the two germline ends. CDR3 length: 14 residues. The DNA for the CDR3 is TGCAGCGTTGAGCGGCTAGGGGCCTCGTATGGCTACACCTTC. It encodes CSVERLGASYGYTF. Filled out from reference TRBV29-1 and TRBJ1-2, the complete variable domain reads SAVISQKPSRDICQRGTSLTIQCQVDSQVTMMFWYRQQPGQSLTLIATANQGSEATYESGFVIDKFPISRPNLTFSTLTVSNMSPEDSSIYLCSVERLGASYGYTFGSGTRLTVV.

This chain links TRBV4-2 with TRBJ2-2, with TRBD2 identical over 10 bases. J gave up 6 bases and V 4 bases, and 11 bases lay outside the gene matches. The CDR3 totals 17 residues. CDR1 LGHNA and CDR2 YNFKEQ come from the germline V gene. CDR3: CASSPRASSGRSGELFF. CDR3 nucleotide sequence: TGTGCCAGCAGCCCAAGGGCCTCTAGCGGGAGATCCGGGGAGCTGTTTTTT.